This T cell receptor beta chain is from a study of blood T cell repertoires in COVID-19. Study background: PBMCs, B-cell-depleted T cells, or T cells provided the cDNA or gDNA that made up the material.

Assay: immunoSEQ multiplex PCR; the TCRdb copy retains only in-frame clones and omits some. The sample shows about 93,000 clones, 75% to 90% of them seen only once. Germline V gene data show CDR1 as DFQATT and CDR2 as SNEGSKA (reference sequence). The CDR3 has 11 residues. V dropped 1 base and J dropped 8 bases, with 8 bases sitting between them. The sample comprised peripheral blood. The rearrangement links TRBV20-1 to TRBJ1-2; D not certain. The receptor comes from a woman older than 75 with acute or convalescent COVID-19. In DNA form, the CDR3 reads TGCAGTGCTAGAGGATCCGAGGGCTACACCTTC. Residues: CSARGSEGYTF.